Reported below is one T cell receptor beta chain. Antigen specificity is unknown. The data stem from a study of OX40 agonist ivuxolimab in advanced cancers. Study results and limitations: Expanded clones tended on average to be more numerous among CD8+ T cells than CD4+. Blood T cells, both CD4+ and CD8+, expanded clonally by week 6 at 0.1 to 3.0 mg/kg.

At baseline, cycle 4 day 1, and cycle 7 day 1, blood was sampled. Assay: immunoSEQ multiplex PCR; the TCRdb copy retains only in-frame clones and omits some. The table lists some 100,000 clones, about 85% of them singletons, with about 1.1% in the top ten. Sequences were derived from CD4+ or CD8+ T cells sorted from blood, sampled in a trial of the OX40 agonist ivuxolimab. This receptor was obtained from an adult with an advanced solid tumor such as melanoma, head and neck, liver or kidney cancer.

The CDR3 bases are TGTGCCAGCAGCTTAGGGGACCGCTATGGCTACACCTTC. As protein: CASSLGDRYGYTF. The rearrangement joins TRBV7-3 to TRBJ1-2; D is possibly TRBD1 (5 bases). The length of the CDR3 is 13 residues. Deletions cut 2 bases from V and 4 bases from J, with 8 bases between. CDR1 and CDR2 from the germline V gene are SGHTA and FQGTGA.